These 2 T cell receptor beta chains share one sample of origin, sequenced in a study of OX40 agonist ivuxolimab in advanced cancers. Assay: immunoSEQ multiplex PCR; the TCRdb copy retains only in-frame clones and omits some. Of 65,000 to 85,000 clones listed, around 84% are singletons. Sequenced material: CD4+ or CD8+ T cells sorted from blood, taken in a trial of the OX40 agonist ivuxolimab. The source is an adult with an advanced solid tumor such as melanoma, head and neck, liver or kidney cancer.

The rearrangement links TRBV9 to TRBJ1-5, with D perhaps TRBD1 (5 bases). CDR3 length equals 15 residues. Trimming removed 0 bases from V and 7 bases from J, with 14 bases in between. The germline V gene encodes CDR1 SGDLS and CDR2 YYNGEE. The CDR3, as DNA: TGTGCCAGCAGCGTAGAGGGGCAGGGCGGACAGCCCCAGCATTTT. Translation: CASSVEGQGGQPQHF.

The chain joins TRBV18 to TRBJ2-5; 7 bases align to TRBD1. Germline assignment: CDR1 KGHSH and CDR2 LQKENI. The CDR3 runs 15 residues. J gave up 4 bases and V 0 bases, and 5 bases lay outside the gene matches. The chain's CDR3 is CASSPPGAGGETQYF. In nucleotides, the CDR3 is TGTGCCAGCTCACCACCGGGGGCAGGGGGAGAGACCCAGTACTTC.